This is a list of T cell receptor beta chains from one sample in a study of shared clonotypes between healthy human individuals. Profiling relied on immunoSEQ multiplex PCR, and the TCRdb table lists in-frame clones only, not all of them. The sample gives over a million clones, more than 75% of which show up once; roughly 0.62% is in the top ten. The material sequenced was memory CD4+ T cells from PBMCs. Receptors originate from a man younger than 35 in good health. Some clones in this sample may be carry-over from other donors' samples. Each CDR3 is given with its conserved first and last residue.

V gene,J gene,CDR3 protein
TRBV6-7,TRBJ2-3,CASSAMIHSGRNADTQYF
TRBV5-4,TRBJ2-7,CASSFPGGKGHEQYF
TRBV7-6,TRBJ2-1,CASSLDPPSHNEQFF
TRBV7-2,TRBJ2-1,CASSLLRDRGHEQFF
TRBV7-6,TRBJ1-2,CASSRLGPNYGYTF
TRBV21-1,TRBJ2-4,CASSIWVCIQYF
TRBV28,TRBJ2-7,CASSLQGPEQYF
TRBV28,TRBJ1-3,CASSLLTVSSSGNTIYF
TRBV28,TRBJ1-1,CASSFWRGLTEAFF
TRBV4-1,TRBJ1-1,CASRGPLKGTEAFF
TRBV27,TRBJ2-2,CASSFWRTGGTGELFF
TRBV6-5,TRBJ1-2,CASRSHRGLYGYTF
TRBV29-1,TRBJ2-7,CSVQGQGAYEQYF
TRBV15,TRBJ2-6,CATSRPAGAGANVLTF
TRBV7-3,TRBJ2-7,CASSLFGTGVAEQYF
TRBV10-3,TRBJ1-4,CAISATAWDRLNEKLFF
TRBV11-3,TRBJ2-3,CASSLKRSDTQYF
TRBV5-1,TRBJ2-3,CASSYGDSENTQYF
TRBV28,TRBJ2-1,CASNLLSGDEQFF
TRBV10-3,TRBJ2-1,CAIRAQTYNEQFF
TRBV18,TRBJ2-7,CASSPPASYEQYF
TRBV15,TRBJ1-2,CATSSRQSYGYTF
TRBV5-1,TRBJ1-1,CASSLAWSARPNTEAFF
TRBV7-2,TRBJ2-6,CASSLSSLTGAGANVLTF
TRBV28,TRBJ2-1,CASSLGWGNEQFF
TRBV18,TRBJ1-3,CASSPGLGRVPSGNTIYF
TRBV5-1,TRBJ2-3,CASSLGGDASGDTQYF